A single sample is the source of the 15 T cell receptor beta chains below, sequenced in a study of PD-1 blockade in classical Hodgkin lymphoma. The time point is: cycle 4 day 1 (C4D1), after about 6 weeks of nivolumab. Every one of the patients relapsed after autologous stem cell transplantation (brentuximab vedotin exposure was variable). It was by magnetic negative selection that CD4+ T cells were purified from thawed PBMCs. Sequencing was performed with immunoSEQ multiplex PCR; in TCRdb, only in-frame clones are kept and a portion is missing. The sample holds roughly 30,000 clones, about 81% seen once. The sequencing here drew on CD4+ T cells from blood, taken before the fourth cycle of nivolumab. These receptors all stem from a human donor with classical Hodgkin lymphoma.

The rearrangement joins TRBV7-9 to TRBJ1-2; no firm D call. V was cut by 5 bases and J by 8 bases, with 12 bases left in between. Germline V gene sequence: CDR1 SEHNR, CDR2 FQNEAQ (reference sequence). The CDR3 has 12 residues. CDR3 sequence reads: CASSMVRGGYTF. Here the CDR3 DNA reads TGTGCCAGCAGCATGGTCCGGGGAGGCTACACCTTC.

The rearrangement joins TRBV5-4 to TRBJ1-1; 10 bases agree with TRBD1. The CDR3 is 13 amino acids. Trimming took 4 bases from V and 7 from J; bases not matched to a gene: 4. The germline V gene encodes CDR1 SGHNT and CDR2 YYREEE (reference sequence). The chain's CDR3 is CASSPGQGDEAFF. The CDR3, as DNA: TGTGCCAGCAGCCCCGGACAGGGGGATGAAGCTTTCTTT.

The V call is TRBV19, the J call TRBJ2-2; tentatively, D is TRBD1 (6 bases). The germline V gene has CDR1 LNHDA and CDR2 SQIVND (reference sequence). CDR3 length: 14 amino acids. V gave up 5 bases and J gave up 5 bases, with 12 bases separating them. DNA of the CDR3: TGTGCCAGTAGTTTACAGGGTGGTACCGGGGAGCTGTTTTTT. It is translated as CASSLQGGTGELFF.

The CDR3 region has the DNA TGTGCCAGCAGTGAAGACGGTTTGGAGGCAACTAATGAAAAACTGTTTTTT. Translated: CASSEDGLEATNEKLFF. The rearrangement links TRBV2 to TRBJ1-4; D is ambiguous. Germline-derived CDR1 and CDR2 are SNHLY and FYNNEI. V shed 1 base and J shed 0 bases, with 12 bases lying between them. There are 17 residues in the CDR3.

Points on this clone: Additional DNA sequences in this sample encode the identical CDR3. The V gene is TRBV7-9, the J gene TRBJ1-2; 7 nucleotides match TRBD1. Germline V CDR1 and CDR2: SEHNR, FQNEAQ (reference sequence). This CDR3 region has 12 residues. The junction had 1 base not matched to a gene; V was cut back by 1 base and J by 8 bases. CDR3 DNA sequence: TGTGCCAGCAGCTTAGAACAGGGGGGCTACACCTTC. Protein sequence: CASSLEQGGYTF.

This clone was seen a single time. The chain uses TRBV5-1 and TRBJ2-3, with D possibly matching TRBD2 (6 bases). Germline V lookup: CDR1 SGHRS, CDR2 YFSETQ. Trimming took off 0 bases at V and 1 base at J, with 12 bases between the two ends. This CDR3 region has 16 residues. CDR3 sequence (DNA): TGCGCCAGCAGCTTGGAAGCTAGCGCCGGCACAGATACGCAGTATTTT. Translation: CASSLEASAGTDTQYF.

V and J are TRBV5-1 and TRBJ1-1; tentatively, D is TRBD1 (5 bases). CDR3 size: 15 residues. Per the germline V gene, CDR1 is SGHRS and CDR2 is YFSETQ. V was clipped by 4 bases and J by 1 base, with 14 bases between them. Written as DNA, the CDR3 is TGCGCCAGCAGCCAACGACACGGGGGGAACACTGAAGCTTTCTTT. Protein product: CASSQRHGGNTEAFF.

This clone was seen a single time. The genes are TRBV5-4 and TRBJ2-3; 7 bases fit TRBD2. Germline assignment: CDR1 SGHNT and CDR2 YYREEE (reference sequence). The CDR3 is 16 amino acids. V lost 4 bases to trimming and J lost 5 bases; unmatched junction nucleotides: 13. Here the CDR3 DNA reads TGTGCCAGCAGCCTTTGGGGGGGAGGTATTAGAGATACGCAGTATTTT. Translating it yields CASSLWGGGIRDTQYF.

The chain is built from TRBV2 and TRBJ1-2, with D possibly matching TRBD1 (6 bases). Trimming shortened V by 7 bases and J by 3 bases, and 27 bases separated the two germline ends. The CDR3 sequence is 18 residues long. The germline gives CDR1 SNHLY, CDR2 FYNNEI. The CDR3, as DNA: TGTGCCAGCAAATCGGGACTCTTGGACAGACCAATAGACTATGGCTACACCTTC. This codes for CASKSGLLDRPIDYGYTF.

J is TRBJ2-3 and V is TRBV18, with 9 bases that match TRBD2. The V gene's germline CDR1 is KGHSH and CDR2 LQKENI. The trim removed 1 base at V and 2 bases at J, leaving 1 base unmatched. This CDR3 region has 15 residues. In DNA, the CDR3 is TGTGCCAGCTCACCACTAGCGGGGGCCACAGATACGCAGTATTTT. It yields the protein CASSPLAGATDTQYF.

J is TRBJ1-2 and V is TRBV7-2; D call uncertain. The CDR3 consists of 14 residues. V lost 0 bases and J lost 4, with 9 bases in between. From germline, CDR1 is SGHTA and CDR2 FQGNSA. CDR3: CASSLAEMGYGYTF. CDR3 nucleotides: TGTGCCAGCAGCTTAGCGGAGATGGGCTATGGCTACACCTTC. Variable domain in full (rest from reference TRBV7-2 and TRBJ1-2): GAGVSQSPSNKVTEKGKDVELRCDPISGHTALYWYRQSLGQGLEFLIYFQGNSAPDKSGLPSDRFSAERTGGSVSTLTIQRTQQEDSAVYLCASSLAEMGYGYTFGSGTRLTVV.

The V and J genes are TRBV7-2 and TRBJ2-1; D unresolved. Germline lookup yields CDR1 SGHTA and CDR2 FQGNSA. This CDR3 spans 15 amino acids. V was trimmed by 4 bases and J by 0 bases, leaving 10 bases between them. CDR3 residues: CASSSPRLSYNEQFF. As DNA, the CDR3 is TGTGCCAGCAGCTCCCCCCGACTCTCCTACAATGAGCAGTTCTTC.

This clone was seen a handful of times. CDR3 in DNA: TGTGCCAGTAGGATGTTAGCGGGGGGGGTCAATGAGCAGTTCTTC. Translation gives CASRMLAGGVNEQFF. This rearrangement joins TRBV19 to TRBJ2-1; 11 bases align to TRBD2. Germline assignment: CDR1 LNHDA and CDR2 SQIVND (reference sequence). The CDR3 sequence is 15 residues long. V dropped 6 bases and J dropped 6; count of bases not matched to a gene: 7.

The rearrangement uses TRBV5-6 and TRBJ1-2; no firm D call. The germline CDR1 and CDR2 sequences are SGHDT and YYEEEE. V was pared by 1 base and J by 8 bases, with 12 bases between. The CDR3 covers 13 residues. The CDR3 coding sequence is TGTGCCAGCAGCTTGACCCGTGGGTCCGGCTACACCTTC. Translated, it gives CASSLTRGSGYTF. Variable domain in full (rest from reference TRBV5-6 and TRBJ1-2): DAGVTQSPTHLIKTRGQQVTLRCSPKSGHDTVSWYQQALGQGPQFIFQYYEEEERQRGNFPDRFSGHQFPNYSSELNVNALLLGDSALYLCASSLTRGSGYTFGSGTRLTVV.

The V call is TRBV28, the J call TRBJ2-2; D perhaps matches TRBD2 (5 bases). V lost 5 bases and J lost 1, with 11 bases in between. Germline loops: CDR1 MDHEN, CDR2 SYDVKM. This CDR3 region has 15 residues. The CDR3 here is CASSPGSQNTGELFF. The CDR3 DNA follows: TGTGCCAGCAGTCCGGGATCGCAGAACACCGGGGAGCTGTTTTTT.